Below are 11 T cell receptor beta chains sequenced from a single sample in a study of CD8 T cells in Susac syndrome. Random hexamers primed reverse transcription of about 0.45 to 1 ug RNA. TCRdb re-derived calls from the immunoSEQ multiplex PCR reads in MiXCR, one entry per CDR3 protein. The data hold approximately 160,000 distinct CDR3 sequences, with roughly 94% observed a single time. The sample consisted of CD4+ T cells from PBMCs. Every receptor here comes from a human donor with multiple sclerosis.

This chain uses TRBV29-1 with TRBJ1-2, with a weak D call TRBD1 (5 bases). V was cut by 7 bases and J by 3 bases, with 15 bases left in between. This CDR3 contains 13 residues. CDR1 and CDR2 (germline): SQVTM, ANQGSEA. CDR3 DNA sequence: TGCAGCGGTTCCCCCAGGGCTGACTATGGCTACACCTTC. This codes for CSGSPRADYGYTF.

This chain connects TRBV2 to TRBJ2-7; the D gene is possibly TRBD1 (6 bases). The CDR3 is made up of 12 amino acids. Between the trimmed V and J ends, which lost 8 bases and 4 bases, there was a span of 12 bases. Germline V CDR1 and CDR2: SNHLY, FYNNEI. CDR3: CASVRGSYEQYF. In DNA form, the CDR3 reads TGTGCCAGCGTTAGGGGGTCGTACGAGCAGTACTTC.

This chain uses TRBV20-1 with TRBJ1-4; 8 positions agree with TRBD1. Germline V lookup: CDR1 DFQATT, CDR2 SNEGSKA (reference sequence). The CDR3 contains 14 residues. J lost 8 bases, V lost 1 base, and 6 bases had no gene match. The CDR3 spells CSARVGTGSEKLFF. The CDR3 DNA follows: TGCAGTGCTAGAGTGGGGACAGGCAGCGAAAAACTGTTTTTT.

The chain carries TRBV14 and TRBJ1-2; D is undetermined. Germline V gene sequence: CDR1 SGHDN, CDR2 FVKESK. V shed 2 bases and J shed 5 bases, with 12 bases lying between them. The CDR3 sequence is 14 residues long. The CDR3 is CASSQSSRFYGYTF. The CDR3 DNA sequence: TGTGCCAGCAGCCAATCTTCCCGATTTTATGGCTACACCTTC.

This clonotype was counted a few times. The genes are TRBV30 and TRBJ1-4; D call uncertain. This CDR3 spans 13 amino acids. Germline V gene data show CDR1 as GTSNPN and CDR2 as SVGIG (reference sequence). With 2 bases removed from V and 8 bases from J, the gap between germline ends came to 12 bases. The CDR3 DNA sequence: TGTGCCTGGAGTATAGGAGGAGGGGAAAAACTGTTTTTT. Its protein product is CAWSIGGGEKLFF.

The chain links TRBV7-9 to TRBJ1-1; D not resolved. Trimming left V 5 bases short and J 6 bases short, with 16 bases between. This CDR3 region has 14 residues. CDR1 is SEHNR and CDR2 is FQNEAQ in the germline V gene (reference sequence). The CDR3 reads CASSLRPGDAEAFF. The CDR3 DNA reads TGTGCCAGCAGCCTTAGACCTGGCGACGCTGAAGCTTTCTTT.

The chain uses TRBV5-6 and TRBJ1-1; no clear D gene. The V end was cut by 1 base, the J end by 1 base, with 5 bases between. The CDR3 is 13 residues long. CDR1 is SGHDT and CDR2 is YYEEEE in the germline V gene. The CDR3 DNA is TGTGCCAGCAGCTTGTGGAGGAACACTGAAGCTTTCTTT. It is translated as CASSLWRNTEAFF.

The chain employs TRBV18 and TRBJ1-2, with a weak D call TRBD1 (5 bases). The CDR3 extends over 14 amino acids. Per the germline V gene, CDR1 is KGHSH and CDR2 is LQKENI. The V gene lost 6 bases and the J gene lost 2 bases, with 13 bases spanning the gap. The CDR3 spells CASSGTGQNYGYTF. CDR3 in DNA: TGTGCCAGCTCGGGGACCGGGCAAAACTATGGCTACACCTTC.

This chain joins TRBV20-1 and TRBJ1-5; no definite D call. There are 13 residues in the CDR3. V was cut by 2 bases and J by 4 bases, with 9 bases left in between. Per the germline V gene, CDR1 is DFQATT and CDR2 is SNEGSKA (reference sequence). CDR3 in amino acids: CSARMSLNQPQHF. CDR3 in DNA: TGCAGTGCTAGAATGTCTCTTAATCAGCCCCAGCATTTT.

V and J are TRBV27 and TRBJ2-5; D might be TRBD1 (5 bases). Germline CDR1 MNHEY, CDR2 SMNVEV (reference sequence). Between the trimmed V and J ends, which lost 3 bases and 2 bases, there was a span of 7 bases. CDR3 length equals 13 residues. The chain's CDR3 is CASSLYRQETQYF. CDR3 sequence (DNA): TGTGCCAGCAGTTTGTACAGGCAAGAGACCCAGTACTTC.

The V and J genes are TRBV30 and TRBJ2-6; D remains ambiguous. The CDR3 extends over 13 amino acids. Trimming took 1 base from V and 3 from J, leaving 4 bases between them. Germline CDR1 and CDR2: GTSNPN and SVGIG (reference sequence). CDR3 protein: CAWSGVGANVLTF. CDR3 sequence (DNA): TGTGCCTGGAGTGGTGTTGGGGCCAACGTCCTGACTTTC. The full variable domain, completed using reference TRBV30 and TRBJ2-6, is SQTIHQWPATLVQPVGSPLSLECTVEGTSNPNLYWYRQAAGRGLQLLFYSVGIGQISSEVPQNLSASRPQDRQFILSSKKLLLSDSGFYLCAWSGVGANVLTFGAGSRLTVL.